This TCR beta chain came from a study of blood T cell repertoires in COVID-19. Original analysis: It was from reference gene primer amplification that nucleated cell counts were estimated. TCRdb keeps only in-frame clones here, not all; method: immunoSEQ multiplex PCR. D and trimming come from the DNA, and the V and J calls and clone size come from that table. The data hold roughly 250,000 clones, with around nine tenths observed a single time. The source material was peripheral blood. This receptor was taken from a man between 25 and 39 years old with acute or convalescent COVID-19.

CDR3 bases: TGTGCCAGCAGCAACATACAGGGGATTCAGCCCCAGCATTTT. Encoded protein: CASSNIQGIQPQHF. The chain has TRBV6-5 and TRBJ1-5, with TRBD1 matching 7 bases. The germline gives CDR1 MNHEY, CDR2 SVGAGI. The CDR3 is 14 amino acids. With V trimmed by 6 bases and J by 6 bases, 8 bases remained unmatched.